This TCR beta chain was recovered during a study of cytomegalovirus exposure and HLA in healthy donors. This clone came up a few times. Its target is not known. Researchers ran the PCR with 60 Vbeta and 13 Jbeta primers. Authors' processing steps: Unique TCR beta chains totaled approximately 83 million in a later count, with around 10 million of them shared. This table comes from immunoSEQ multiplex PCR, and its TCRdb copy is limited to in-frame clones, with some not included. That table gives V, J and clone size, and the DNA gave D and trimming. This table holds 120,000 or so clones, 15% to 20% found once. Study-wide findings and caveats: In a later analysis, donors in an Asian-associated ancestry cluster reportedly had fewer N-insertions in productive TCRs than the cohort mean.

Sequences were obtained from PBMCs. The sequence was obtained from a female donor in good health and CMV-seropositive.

CDR3 region: CASSQGQSKGTSGRARYNEQFF. The CDR3 nucleotides are TGTGCCAGCAGCCAAGGACAGTCGAAGGGGACTAGCGGGAGGGCGAGGTACAATGAGCAGTTCTTC. The rearrangement links TRBV4-2 to TRBJ2-1; 16 bases line up with TRBD2. The V segment lost 1 base and the J segment 4 bases; nucleotides outside the gene matches: 16. CDR1 is LGHNA, CDR2 YNFKEQ, per germline. This CDR3 has 22 residues.